This section outlines one T cell receptor beta chain sequence together with its context. The antigen is undetermined. The record originates from a study of cytomegalovirus exposure and HLA in healthy donors. Study-level background: The Caucasian-associated ancestry cluster contained about 80% of the approximately 410 genotyped donors.

The study, taken as a whole, reports: Most TCR beta V segments were productive about 87% or about 30% of the time in an earlier analysis. Near-uniform donor sequencing depth was presumed by presence/absence analyses.

CDR1 MNHEY and CDR2 SMNVEV come from the germline V gene (reference sequence). V shed 5 bases and J shed 2 bases, with 16 bases lying between them. This CDR3 is 15 amino acids long. PCR used 60 Vbeta primers and 13 Jbeta primers. The data were produced by immunoSEQ multiplex PCR, yet TCRdb's version contains in-frame clones alone and is incomplete. The data hold more than 110,000 clones, with roughly 73% observed a single time. This sequence was found in a human donor in good health. Sample: PBMCs. This chain joins TRBV27 and TRBJ2-7; D might be TRBD2 (5 bases). DNA of the CDR3: TGTGCCAGCAGTCTTTGGGCCGTGAGGGCCTACGAGCAGTACTTC. It codes for CASSLWAVRAYEQYF.